The rows below give T cell receptor beta chains drawn from one sample of a study of T-cell memory formation after mild COVID-19. TCRdb reprocessed the 5' RACE reads via MiXCR and lists one record per CDR3 protein. The sample lists fewer than 300,000 distinct CDR3 sequences, approximately 15% occurring once. Sequencing was carried out using PBMCs or a T cell subset sorted from them (not recorded which). Receptor source: a man in his late teens or twenties who had mild COVID-19 (a few samples of this study predate the infection). Cell type and time point are not known. CDR3s include the opening cysteine and the closing phenylalanine or tryptophan. Fields, in order: D gene, clone size, J gene, V gene, CDR3 protein, CDR3 DNA. D genes are given only for firm matches. Not all rows give a size; the values are once, few, many and, for expanded clones, a class.

D gene: TRBD2; clone size: .; J gene: TRBJ2-5; V gene: TRBV5-1; CDR3 protein: CASSLGTSGKETQYF; CDR3 DNA: TGCGCCAGCAGCTTGGGGACTAGCGGGAAAGAGACCCAGTACTTC
D gene: .; clone size: .; J gene: TRBJ1-2; V gene: TRBV7-2; CDR3 protein: CASSLGVGGRENTF; CDR3 DNA: TGTGCCAGCAGCTTAGGAGTGGGGGGCCGGGAGAACACCTTC
D gene: .; clone size: .; J gene: TRBJ1-2; V gene: TRBV7-3; CDR3 protein: CASSLNSGANYGYTF; CDR3 DNA: TGTGCCAGCAGCTTAAACTCCGGCGCTAACTATGGCTACACCTTC
D gene: TRBD1; clone size: .; J gene: TRBJ1-5; V gene: TRBV6-5; CDR3 protein: CASRARQGGASNQPQHF; CDR3 DNA: TGTGCCAGCAGGGCGAGACAGGGGGGAGCGAGCAATCAGCCCCAGCATTTT
D gene: .; clone size: many; J gene: TRBJ2-2; V gene: TRBV7-9; CDR3 protein: CASSPQGLVDTGELFF; CDR3 DNA: TGTGCCAGCAGCCCCCAGGGGCTAGTAGACACCGGGGAGCTGTTTTTT
D gene: TRBD1; clone size: few; J gene: TRBJ2-3; V gene: TRBV5-1; CDR3 protein: CASSLTGGETDTQYF; CDR3 DNA: TGCGCCAGCAGCTTGACAGGGGGCGAGACAGATACGCAGTATTTT
D gene: .; clone size: few; J gene: TRBJ2-2; V gene: TRBV7-2; CDR3 protein: CASSLVGELFF; CDR3 DNA: TGTGCCAGCAGCTTGGTGGGGGAGCTGTTTTTT
D gene: TRBD1; clone size: few; J gene: TRBJ1-2; V gene: TRBV28; CDR3 protein: CASTLGTGVGYTF; CDR3 DNA: TGTGCCAGCACCCTGGGGACAGGGGTAGGCTACACCTTC
D gene: TRBD1; clone size: .; J gene: TRBJ1-1; V gene: TRBV11-1; CDR3 protein: CASSSGRQGVRTFF; CDR3 DNA: TGTGCCAGCAGCTCAGGGCGACAGGGGGTGAGAACTTTCTTT
D gene: TRBD1; clone size: few; J gene: TRBJ2-1; V gene: TRBV24-1; CDR3 protein: CATSDFRTGGRVEQFF; CDR3 DNA: TGTGCCACCAGTGATTTCCGGACAGGGGGAAGGGTTGAGCAGTTCTTC
D gene: TRBD2; clone size: many; J gene: TRBJ2-5; V gene: TRBV4-3; CDR3 protein: CASSLRGGGETQYF; CDR3 DNA: TGCGCCAGCAGTCTAAGGGGCGGGGGGGAGACCCAGTACTTC
D gene: .; clone size: .; J gene: TRBJ1-6; V gene: TRBV5-1; CDR3 protein: CASSLKSSYNSPLHF; CDR3 DNA: TGCGCCAGCAGCTTGAAGAGCTCCTATAATTCACCCCTCCACTTT
D gene: .; clone size: few; J gene: TRBJ1-1; V gene: TRBV5-1; CDR3 protein: CASTEGGEGEAFF; CDR3 DNA: TGCGCCAGCACTGAGGGGGGTGAGGGTGAAGCTTTCTTT
D gene: TRBD1; clone size: .; J gene: TRBJ1-1; V gene: TRBV29-1; CDR3 protein: CSAQGGANTEAFF; CDR3 DNA: TGCAGCGCCCAGGGGGGCGCGAACACTGAAGCTTTCTTT
D gene: TRBD2; clone size: few; J gene: TRBJ2-3; V gene: TRBV5-1; CDR3 protein: CASSLGLAGASTDTQYF; CDR3 DNA: TGCGCCAGCAGCTTGGGTCTAGCGGGGGCCAGCACAGATACGCAGTATTTT
D gene: TRBD2; clone size: many; J gene: TRBJ2-5; V gene: TRBV29-1; CDR3 protein: CSAFGSGEETQYF; CDR3 DNA: TGCAGCGCCTTTGGTAGCGGGGAAGAGACCCAGTACTTC
D gene: .; clone size: few; J gene: TRBJ2-7; V gene: TRBV5-5; CDR3 protein: CASSLGVSSEQYF; CDR3 DNA: TGTGCCAGCAGCTTGGGGGTGAGTTCCGAGCAGTACTTC
D gene: .; clone size: .; J gene: TRBJ2-2; V gene: TRBV4-1; CDR3 protein: CASSQRGSGRGGPGELFF; CDR3 DNA: TGCGCCAGCAGCCAGCGGGGTTCCGGCAGGGGAGGACCCGGGGAGCTGTTTTTT
D gene: TRBD2; clone size: few; J gene: TRBJ2-1; V gene: TRBV7-9; CDR3 protein: CASRPSGGYNEQFF; CDR3 DNA: TGTGCCAGCAGGCCTAGCGGGGGGTACAATGAGCAGTTCTTC
D gene: TRBD2; clone size: few; J gene: TRBJ2-3; V gene: TRBV5-1; CDR3 protein: CASSLGTSGGGTDTQYF; CDR3 DNA: TGCGCCAGCAGCCTCGGGACTAGCGGGGGTGGCACAGATACGCAGTATTTT
D gene: TRBD2; clone size: few; J gene: TRBJ2-7; V gene: TRBV5-5; CDR3 protein: CASSIRGGGPYEQYF; CDR3 DNA: TGTGCCAGCAGCATCCGGGGCGGGGGACCTTACGAGCAGTACTTC
D gene: TRBD2; clone size: .; J gene: TRBJ2-7; V gene: TRBV18; CDR3 protein: CASSPFPGLAPSAYEQYF; CDR3 DNA: TGTGCCAGCTCACCATTTCCGGGACTAGCGCCCAGCGCCTACGAGCAGTACTTC
D gene: .; clone size: .; J gene: TRBJ1-5; V gene: TRBV10-3; CDR3 protein: CAISESEDQPQHF; CDR3 DNA: TGTGCCATCAGTGAGTCGGAAGATCAGCCCCAGCATTTT
D gene: TRBD1; clone size: .; J gene: TRBJ1-2; V gene: TRBV7-8; CDR3 protein: CASSSAGTGHYGYTF; CDR3 DNA: TGTGCCAGCAGCTCCGCCGGGACAGGTCATTATGGCTACACCTTC
D gene: .; clone size: many; J gene: TRBJ1-1; V gene: TRBV5-1; CDR3 protein: CASSLTANTEAFF; CDR3 DNA: TGTGCCAGCAGCCTGACGGCGAACACTGAAGCTTTCTTT
D gene: .; clone size: .; J gene: TRBJ2-3; V gene: TRBV7-2; CDR3 protein: CASSLAGRDLDTQYF; CDR3 DNA: TGTGCCAGCAGCTTAGCGGGCAGGGATTTAGATACGCAGTATTTT
D gene: TRBD1; clone size: .; J gene: TRBJ2-1; V gene: TRBV5-1; CDR3 protein: CASSKGQLYNEQFF; CDR3 DNA: TGCGCCAGCAGTAAGGGACAGCTCTACAATGAGCAGTTCTTC
D gene: TRBD1; clone size: .; J gene: TRBJ1-1; V gene: TRBV10-1; CDR3 protein: CAVRQGMNTEAFF; CDR3 DNA: TGCGCCGTCCGACAGGGAATGAACACTGAAGCTTTCTTT
D gene: .; clone size: few; J gene: TRBJ1-2; V gene: TRBV6-1; CDR3 protein: CASSERGPYGYTF; CDR3 DNA: TGTGCCAGCAGTGAGCGGGGTCCCTATGGCTACACCTTC
D gene: .; clone size: .; J gene: TRBJ1-2; V gene: TRBV6-5; CDR3 protein: CASSYSSPGVYGYTF; CDR3 DNA: TGTGCCAGCAGTTACTCGTCTCCGGGCGTCTATGGCTACACCTTC